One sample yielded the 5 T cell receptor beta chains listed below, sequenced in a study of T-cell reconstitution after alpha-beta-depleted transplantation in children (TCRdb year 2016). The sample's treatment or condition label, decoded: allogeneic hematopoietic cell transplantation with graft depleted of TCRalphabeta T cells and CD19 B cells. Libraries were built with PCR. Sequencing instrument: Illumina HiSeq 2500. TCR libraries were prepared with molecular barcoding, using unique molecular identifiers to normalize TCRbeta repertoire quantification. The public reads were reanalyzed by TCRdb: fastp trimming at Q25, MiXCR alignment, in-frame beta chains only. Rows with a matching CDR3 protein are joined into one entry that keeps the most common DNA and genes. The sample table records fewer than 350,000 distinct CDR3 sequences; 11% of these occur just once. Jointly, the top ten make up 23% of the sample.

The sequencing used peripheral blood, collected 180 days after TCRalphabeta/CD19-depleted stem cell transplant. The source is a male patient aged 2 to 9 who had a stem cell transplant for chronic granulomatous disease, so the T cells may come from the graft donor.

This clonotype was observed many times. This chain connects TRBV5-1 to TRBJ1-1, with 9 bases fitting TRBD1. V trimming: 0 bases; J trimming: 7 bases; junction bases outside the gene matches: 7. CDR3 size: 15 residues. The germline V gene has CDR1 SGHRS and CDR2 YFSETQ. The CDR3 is CASSLGTGVRVEAFF. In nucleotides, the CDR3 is TGCGCCAGCAGCTTGGGGACAGGGGTTAGGGTTGAAGCTTTCTTT. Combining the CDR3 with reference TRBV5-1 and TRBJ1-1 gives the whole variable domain KAGVTQTPRYLIKTRGQQVTLSCSPISGHRSVSWYQQTPGQGLQFLFEYFSETQRNKGNFPGRFSGRQFSNSRSEMNVSTLELGDSALYLCASSLGTGVRVEAFFGQGTRLTVV.

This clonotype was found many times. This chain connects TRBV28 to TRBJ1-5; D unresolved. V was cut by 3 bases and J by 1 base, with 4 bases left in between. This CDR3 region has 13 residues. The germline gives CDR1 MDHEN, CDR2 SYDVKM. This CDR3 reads CASSFGSNQPQHF. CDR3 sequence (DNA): TGTGCCAGCAGTTTTGGGAGCAATCAGCCCCAGCATTTT. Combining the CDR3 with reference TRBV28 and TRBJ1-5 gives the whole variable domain DVKVTQSSRYLVKRTGEKVFLECVQDMDHENMFWYRQDPGLGLRLIYFSYDVKMKEKGDIPEGYSVSREKKERFSLILESASTNQTSMYLCASSFGSNQPQHFGDGTRLSIL.

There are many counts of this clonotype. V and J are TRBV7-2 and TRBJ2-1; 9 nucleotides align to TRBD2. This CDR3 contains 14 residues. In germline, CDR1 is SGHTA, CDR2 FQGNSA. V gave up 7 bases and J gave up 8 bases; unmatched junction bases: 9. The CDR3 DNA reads TGTGCCAGCAATTCGGCGGGAGGGCCTTATGAGCAGTTCTTC. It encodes CASNSAGGPYEQFF.

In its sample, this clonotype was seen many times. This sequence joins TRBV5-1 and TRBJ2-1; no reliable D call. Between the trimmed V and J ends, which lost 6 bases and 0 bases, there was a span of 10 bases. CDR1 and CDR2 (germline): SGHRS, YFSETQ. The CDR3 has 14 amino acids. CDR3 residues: CASIGESSYNEQFF. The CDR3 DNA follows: TGCGCCAGCATTGGAGAGAGCTCCTACAATGAGCAGTTCTTC.

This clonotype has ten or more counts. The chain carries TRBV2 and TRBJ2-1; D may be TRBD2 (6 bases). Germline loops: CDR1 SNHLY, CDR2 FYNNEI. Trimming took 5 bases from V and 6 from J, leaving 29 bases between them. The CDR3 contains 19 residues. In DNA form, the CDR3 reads TGTGCCAGCAGTCCCTCCTTGGTGGAGGGTCGGATAAGGGGCAATGAGCAGTTCTTC. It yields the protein CASSPSLVEGRIRGNEQFF.